These 10 T cell receptor beta chains came from one sample sequenced in a study of blood T cell repertoires in COVID-19. Using immunoSEQ multiplex PCR, the repertoire was profiled, and TCRdb retains in-frame clones only, with some absent. This table holds some 400,000 clones, approximately 89% found once. The sequenced sample was PBMCs or T cells enriched from blood (not recorded which). The receptors come from a man aged 30 to 45 who had recovered from COVID-19.

V is TRBV4-3 and J is TRBJ1-6; 8 nucleotides agree with TRBD1. CDR1 and CDR2 (germline): LGHNA, YSLEER. V was clipped by 5 bases and J by 14 bases; unmatched bases: 11. This CDR3 is 14 amino acids long. For the CDR3, the DNA is TGCGCCAGCAGCGCGTTCGGACAGGGCTCCACCCTCCACTTT. Protein product: CASSAFGQGSTLHF.

The rearrangement uses TRBV3-1 (or the pseudogene TRBV3-2) and TRBJ1-2; a possible D gene is TRBD1 (6 bases). CDR1 is LGHDT, CDR2 YNNKEL, per germline (reference sequence). Trimming took 4 bases from V and 2 from J, leaving 14 bases between them. CDR3 length: 15 residues. CDR3 DNA sequence: TGTGCCAGCAGCCCGTCGGACAGAATCAACTATGGCTACACCTTC. Protein: CASSPSDRINYGYTF.

J is TRBJ1-1 and V is TRBV19; TRBD1 aligns across 8 bases. The germline V gene has CDR1 LNHDA and CDR2 SQIVND (reference sequence). With 4 bases clipped from V and 7 bases from J, the junction kept 11 bases outside the gene matches. The CDR3 length is 15 residues. For the CDR3, the DNA is TGTGCCAGTAGTAGCCGGGACAGGAGCATTTTTGAAGCTTTCTTT. It specifies CASSSRDRSIFEAFF. The full variable domain, rest sourced from reference TRBV19 and TRBJ1-1, is DGGITQSPKYLFRKEGQNVTLSCEQNLNHDAMYWYRQDPGQGLRLIYYSQIVNDFQKGDIAEGYSVSREKKESFPLTVTSAQKNPTAFYLCASSSRDRSIFEAFFGQGTRLTVV.

The J gene is TRBJ1-6, the V gene TRBV7-2, with unresolved D. V was cut by 5 bases and J by 4 bases, with 9 bases left in between. Germline CDR1 SGHTA, CDR2 FQGNSA. The CDR3 extends over 14 amino acids. The CDR3 loop reads CASSADTYNSPLHF. CDR3 in DNA: TGTGCCAGCAGCGCAGACACGTATAATTCACCCCTCCACTTT.

V and J are TRBV21-1 and TRBJ1-2. TRBV21-1 is an annotated pseudogene. This CDR3 spans 17 amino acids. CDR3 sequence reads: CASSKEVGLTIDYGYTF. The CDR3 coding sequence is TGTGCCAGCAGCAAAGAGGTTGGGTTGACTATTGATTATGGCTACACCTTC.

The V call is TRBV5-5, the J call TRBJ1-2; D is unresolved. The germline V gene encodes CDR1 SGHKS and CDR2 YYEKEE (reference sequence). Trimming stripped 0 bases from V and 2 bases from J, with 8 bases between. The CDR3 runs to 14 residues. This chain's CDR3 is CASSLGAGNYGYTF. The CDR3 DNA follows: TGTGCCAGCAGCTTGGGCGCGGGCAACTATGGCTACACCTTC.

This clone was seen only once. The V and J genes are TRBV4-3 and TRBJ2-3; TRBD2 matches at 8 bases. Trimming removed 1 base from V and 2 bases from J; junction bases left unmatched: 5. Germline V gives CDR1 LGHNA, CDR2 YSLEER. The CDR3 consists of 16 residues. CDR3 DNA: TGCGCCAGCAGCCAAGCCGGCGGGGGGATCACAGATACGCAGTATTTT. Its protein product is CASSQAGGGITDTQYF.

The chain carries TRBV5-1 and TRBJ1-1; possible D gene TRBD1, 5 bases. Germline V lookup: CDR1 SGHRS, CDR2 YFSETQ. CDR3 length: 14 amino acids. V gave up 0 bases and J gave up 5 bases, with 11 bases separating them. The CDR3 is CASSLVYGQTEAFF. The CDR3 region has the DNA TGCGCCAGCAGCTTGGTCTACGGACAAACTGAAGCTTTCTTT.

The rearrangement joins TRBV18 to TRBJ2-2; D is undetermined. CDR3 length: 15 residues. The germline V gene has CDR1 KGHSH and CDR2 LQKENI. V was trimmed by 2 bases and J by 3 bases, leaving 10 bases between them. CDR3 DNA: TGTGCCAGCTCACCAATGGCAGATTACACCGGGGAGCTGTTTTTT. Protein sequence: CASSPMADYTGELFF. The whole variable domain, remainder taken from reference TRBV18 and TRBJ2-2, is NAGVMQNPRHLVRRRGQEARLRCSPMKGHSHVYWYRQLPEEGLKFMVYLQKENIIDESGMPKERFSAEFPKEGPSILRIQQVVRGDSAAYFCASSPMADYTGELFFGEGSRLTVL.

V usage is TRBV7-9 and J usage is TRBJ2-1; 14 nucleotides align to TRBD2. Germline V gene sequence: CDR1 SEHNR, CDR2 FQNEAQ (reference sequence). The junction had 6 bases not matched to a gene; V was cut back by 5 bases and J by 0 bases. This CDR3 contains 18 residues. The DNA of the CDR3 is TGTGCCAGCAGCCCCCTTGGACTAGCGGGGGGCTCCTACAATGAGCAGTTCTTC. Encoded protein: CASSPLGLAGGSYNEQFF.